These T cell receptor beta chains were read from a single sample in a study of cytomegalovirus exposure and HLA in healthy donors. Libraries were prepared by immunoSEQ multiplex PCR; TCRdb keeps only in-frame clonotypes and omits some of them. The profile shows about 130,000 clones, around 85% of them singletons. The sequenced sample was PBMCs. Source of these receptors: a boy aged 5-17 years in good health and CMV-seronegative. The CDR3 runs from the conserved cysteine through the conserved F or W. D genes are given only for firm matches. Size tells how often a clone was seen (once, few, many) or the class of an expanded clone, and some rows leave it out.

CDR3: CASSPPTSGFYQPQHF
DNA: TGTGCCAGCAGTCCCCCAACGTCGGGGTTCTATCAGCCCCAGCATTTT
J: TRBJ1-5
size: -
D: -
V: TRBV6-6

CDR3: CASTGTGPPYGYTF
DNA: TGTGCCAGCACTGGGACAGGGCCCCCCTATGGCTACACCTTC
J: TRBJ1-2
size: -
D: TRBD1
V: TRBV7-9

CDR3: CASSLGSPRETQYF
DNA: TGTGCCAGCAGCTTAGGATCCCCGCGGGAGACCCAGTACTTC
J: TRBJ2-5
size: once
D: -
V: TRBV11-2

CDR3: CASRKNREFPDTQYF
DNA: TGTGCCAGCAGGAAAAACAGGGAATTCCCAGATACGCAGTATTTT
J: TRBJ2-3
size: -
D: -
V: TRBV27

CDR3: CASSLAGDTQYF
DNA: TGCGCCAGCAGCTTGGCCGGGGATACGCAGTATTTT
J: TRBJ2-3
size: few
D: -
V: TRBV5-1

CDR3: CASSFLQGSTDTQYF
DNA: TGTGCCAGCAGTTTCCTCCAGGGGAGCACAGATACGCAGTATTTT
J: TRBJ2-3
size: -
D: -
V: TRBV27

CDR3: CASSTQGGTNEKLFF
DNA: TGCGCCAGCAGCACACAGGGGGGTACTAATGAAAAACTGTTTTTT
J: TRBJ1-4
size: -
D: TRBD1
V: TRBV5-1

CDR3: CAWEGSGRPEQFF
DNA: TGTGCCTGGGAAGGTAGCGGGAGACCTGAGCAGTTCTTC
J: TRBJ2-1
size: -
D: TRBD2
V: TRBV30

CDR3: CASSQQGADQPQHF
DNA: TGTGCCAGCAGCCAGCAGGGGGCCGATCAGCCCCAGCATTTT
J: TRBJ1-5
size: -
D: TRBD1
V: TRBV14

CDR3: CAIQTVSYEQYF
DNA: TGTGCCATACAGACGGTCTCCTACGAGCAGTACTTC
J: TRBJ2-7
size: -
D: -
V: TRBV10-3

CDR3: CASSPKWTGNNEQFF
DNA: TGTGCCAGCTCACCGAAGTGGACAGGGAACAATGAGCAGTTCTTC
J: TRBJ2-1
size: -
D: TRBD1
V: TRBV18